This TCR beta chain appears in the sequencing data of a study of shared clonotypes between healthy human individuals (dated by TCRdb to about 2020). Looking at the study overall: The cohort comprised a couple of women and a few men aged 18 to 49 years. The study deeply sequenced blood TCR repertoires of several healthy adults to estimate repertoire size and the extent of clonotype sharing between individuals. Different laboratories and diverse techniques were used to prepare libraries and sequence TCR repertoires, to increase sequencing depth and limit assay-specific biases. For each donor, CD4 naive and CD4 memory were each run on three plates, CD8 naive on two plates, and CD8 memory on one plate. Leukapheresis yielded between about 0.94 and 9 billion PBMCs per donor. Study-level results and caveats: Pairwise subsampling led to the expectation that sequencing depth would affect the degree of clonotype sharing among donors. Compared with non-shared clonotypes, clonotypes shared by all four sorted-subset donors had higher generation probabilities. Across four donors, approximately 4.6% of naive CD4, around 3.5% of naive CD8, roughly 2.2% of memory CD4, and roughly 0.4% of memory CD8 clonotypes were shared. The small number of donors limited the genetic and exposure-history diversity represented. Even with the large sequencing depth, rarefaction of the sorted-subset datasets indicated that sequencing was incomplete. Sampling was restricted to blood, and TCR repertoires in tissue are likely to differ from TCR repertoires in blood. Larger estimated clonotype richness was generally found for naive subsets than for memory subsets.

As regards this clone: This receptor's antigen is unknown. Base qualities are missing; no much larger clone stands one base away. The same CDR3 can be traced to other DNA sequences in this sample.

In the germline V gene, CDR1 corresponds to KGHSH and CDR2 to LQKENI. From the cysteine through the phenylalanine, the CDR3 covers 13 amino acids. Only the CDR3 portion is preserved as DNA: 39 bases, with reading frame beginning at the first base. V is shortened by 3 bases, J by 4 bases, and the region joining them spans 9 bases. Using the deep immunoSEQ assay, TCR CDR3 regions were amplified from genomic DNA by multiplex PCR. Extracted genomic DNA from each cell subset was spread evenly across all wells of several immunoSEQ 96-well plates, with each plate serving as a replicate. For sorted subsets, each replicate PCR was loaded with roughly 190 ng genomic DNA, equivalent to 25,000 to 35,000 T cell genomes. The purified libraries were quantified using a Qubit 3.0 fluorometer, sized with a Bioanalyzer 2100, and then quantified again using the KAPA Library Quantification kit. Each immunoSEQ 96-well plate was sequenced on its own single-read 150-cycle Illumina NextSeq 550 flow cell. Regarding the original processing steps: Because the immunoSEQ output included only junctional sequences and no quality scores, the filtering could not be the same as the filtering used for full-length reads. To assign V/J genes and CDR3, sequences were annotated using PyIR, a Python wrapper for IgBLAST v1.9, with IMGT germline references. Reads were filtered out if the reads had weak V/J assignments (E-value above 1e-6), no CDR3, stop codons, out-of-frame junctions, or ambiguous translated residues. V3J clonotypes were defined by identical inferred V gene, J gene, and CDR3 amino acid sequence. Percentage overlap between repertoires was calculated by dividing the number of shared unique clonotypes by the size of the smaller repertoire. RTK rarefaction, the Chao1 estimator, and Recon v2.1 estimates of unobserved clonotypes were used to assess repertoire richness. OLGA was used to compute generation probabilities for all TCRbeta clonotypes that the gDNA method yielded from a handful of donors. The source is immuneACCESS, and TCRdb retained only in-frame sequences with V and J called. Part of the clones is not carried over; for the studies checked, unresolved V genes explain less than half of this, and the remainder is unexplained. V and J calls and clone size are copied from that table; D and trimming were computed from the DNA. The sample has 2 million to 2.5 million clones on record, around 95% of them singletons. In total, the top ten clones hold more than 0.1% of the sample.

The donors were healthy, HIV-negative adults who had no recently reported acute infections or vaccinations. Only Caucasian adults living in Nashville, Tennessee, USA were represented among the donors. CD4+ T cells were enriched through magnetic negative selection, after which naive cells were positively selected on CD45RA and the remaining negative fraction served as the memory subset. Blood was obtained by leukapheresis, after which PBMCs were separated by Ficoll-Histopaque density gradient centrifugation and cryopreserved in liquid nitrogen vapor phase. Analytical flow cytometry was used to check the purity and quantity of every magnetically sorted T cell population. Genomic DNA was isolated from every sorted fraction and measured by UV absorbance on a Nanodrop 2000c.

Sequences were obtained from naive CD4+ T cells sorted from blood. The cell subset or site label for this specimen denotes: CD45RA+ positively selected. This receptor was taken from a man aged 18 to 35 in good health. The chain uses TRBV18 and TRBJ1-1; TRBD1 is a possible D gene, resting on 5 matching bases. The CDR3 protein is CASSPSGGTEAFF. The nucleotides are TGTGCCAGCTCACCGTCGGGGGGCACTGAAGCTTTCTTT.